The 28 T cell receptor beta chains given below trace back to one sample, sequenced in a study of response to subunit inactivated influenza vaccine. TCRdb used MiXCR to reprocess the RT-PCR reads, holding one entry per CDR3 protein. Of about 620,000 distinct CDR3 sequences in the sample, around 11% were seen once. The sample also formed part of further work on T cells expressing NK-cell markers. That publication notes: TCR beta cDNA was made by 5'RACE template switching with UMIs.

Sample: PBMCs from blood, taken on the day of vaccination. These receptors all come from a man aged 45-65 years who received an inactivated influenza vaccine.

In this sample, this clonotype turned up a few times. The chain carries TRBV28 and TRBJ2-3; D remains unclear. CDR3 length: 13 amino acids. Germline V gene lookup returns CDR1 MDHEN and CDR2 SYDVKM. Trimming cost V 5 bases and J 4 bases, with 10 bases left between them. The CDR3 sequence: CASSPYIADTQYF. Here the CDR3 DNA reads TGTGCCAGCAGTCCGTATATTGCAGATACGCAGTATTTT.

This chain links TRBV20-1 with TRBJ2-3; D unresolved. Trimming cost V 6 bases and J 2 bases, with 9 bases left between them. Per the germline V gene, CDR1 is DFQATT and CDR2 is SNEGSKA (reference sequence). The CDR3 extends over 12 amino acids. CDR3 bases: TGCAGTGCCCGGCGCATCACAGATACGCAGTATTTT. It yields the protein CSARRITDTQYF.

This clonotype has only a few counts. The chain uses TRBV18 and TRBJ2-1; D uncertain. The germline gives CDR1 KGHSH, CDR2 LQKENI. The CDR3 runs 16 residues. V was clipped by 3 bases and J by 9 bases, with 21 bases between them. The CDR3 spells CASSPVADRAWIEQFF. CDR3 nucleotide sequence: TGTGCCAGCTCACCGGTGGCGGACCGGGCGTGGATTGAGCAGTTCTTC.

The V call is TRBV4-2, the J call TRBJ1-5; a possible D gene is TRBD1 (5 bases). Germline V CDR1 and CDR2: LGHNA, YNFKEQ. Trimming cost V 0 bases and J 6 bases, with 27 bases left between them. The CDR3 is 20 amino acids. CDR3 in amino acids: CASSQDLWVSYPGGGQPQHF. Here the CDR3 DNA reads TGTGCCAGCAGCCAAGATCTGTGGGTGTCCTATCCGGGGGGAGGTCAGCCCCAGCATTTT.

This clonotype occurred a few times. The rearrangement joins TRBV4-2 to TRBJ1-1, with D possibly TRBD1 on 5 matching bases. V dropped 1 base and J dropped 3 bases, with 12 bases sitting between them. Germline values: CDR1 LGHNA, CDR2 YNFKEQ. This CDR3 contains 15 residues. CDR3 amino acids: CASSQVGQGDTEAFF. As DNA, the CDR3 is TGTGCCAGCAGCCAAGTGGGGCAGGGCGACACTGAAGCTTTCTTT.

J is TRBJ2-1 and V is TRBV29-1; 10 bases line up with TRBD1. Germline CDR1 is SQVTM and CDR2 is ANQGSEA. This CDR3 comprises 17 residues. Trimming took 7 bases from V and 3 from J; bases not matched to a gene: 15. CDR3 protein: CSADGVPGQGNYNEQFF. The CDR3 DNA follows: TGCAGCGCCGACGGGGTTCCGGGACAGGGGAACTACAATGAGCAGTTCTTC.

In the case of this clonotype: This could be a read error, since a much larger clone is one nucleotide away. The chain joins TRBV24-1 to TRBJ2-3; TRBD2 might be the D (5 bases). V lost 5 bases and J 1 base, leaving 12 bases between the germline ends. CDR1 and CDR2 (germline): KGHDR, SFDVKD. The CDR3 loop spans 15 amino acids. The CDR3 loop is CATSGLRAGTDTQYF. The DNA of the CDR3 is TGTGCCACCAGTGGGCTCAGAGCGGGCACAGATACGCAGTATTTT.

This clonotype was seen ten or more times. The genes are TRBV24-1 and TRBJ2-5; 8 bases are a match to TRBD1. This CDR3 comprises 18 residues. Germline CDR1 and CDR2: KGHDR and SFDVKD. V shed 4 bases, J shed 2 bases, and the junction held 14 bases outside the gene matches. In nucleotides, the CDR3 is TGTGCCACCAGTGACCCACGGACAGGGACGGGTCATCAAGAGACCCAGTACTTC. As protein: CATSDPRTGTGHQETQYF.

A few counts support this clonotype. The chain links TRBV20-1 to TRBJ2-3; TRBD2 matches 8 bases. This CDR3 has 18 amino acids. The V gene's germline CDR1 is DFQATT and CDR2 SNEGSKA (reference sequence). Losses at the gene ends were 6 bases for V and 0 bases for J; bases not matched to a gene: 17. Here the CDR3 DNA reads TGCAGTGCCCCACCGGGACTAGTTCCCCCATCGAGCACAGATACGCAGTATTTT. This translates into CSAPPGLVPPSSTDTQYF.

This clonotype was found a few times. The chain carries TRBV12-3 or TRBV12-4 and TRBJ1-2; 7 nucleotides match TRBD1. The V gene end was trimmed by 6 bases and the J gene end by 6 bases; junction bases not matched to a gene: 7. The CDR3 is 13 residues long. This CDR3 is CASSLDRADGYTF. CDR3 nucleotide sequence: TGTGCCAGCAGCCTAGACAGGGCGGATGGCTACACCTTC.

The chain has TRBV2 and TRBJ1-4; unclear D gene. V was cut by 5 bases and J by 0 bases, with 7 bases left in between. Germline V gene data show CDR1 as SNHLY and CDR2 as FYNNEI. This CDR3 spans 14 amino acids. CDR3 DNA: TGTGCCAGCAGTATATGGGCAACTAATGAAAAACTGTTTTTT. It codes for CASSIWATNEKLFF.

This clonotype was counted ten times or more. The J gene is TRBJ2-3, the V gene TRBV29-1, with D tentatively TRBD2 (6 bases). This CDR3 is built from 14 residues. The V end was cut by 4 bases, the J end by 4 bases, with 15 bases between. CDR1 SQVTM and CDR2 ANQGSEA come from the germline V gene. CDR3 bases: TGCAGCGTTGCTAGCGCCATTATATCAGATACGCAGTATTTT. It specifies CSVASAIISDTQYF.

This chain uses TRBV7-2 with TRBJ2-2, with TRBD1 as a possible D gene (5 bases). V gave up 6 bases and J gave up 2 bases, with 10 bases separating them. CDR1 is SGHTA and CDR2 is FQGNSA in the germline V gene. This CDR3 spans 14 amino acids. For the CDR3, the DNA is TGTGCCAGCAGAATTGGACACAACACCGGGGAGCTGTTTTTT. This codes for CASRIGHNTGELFF. The full variable domain, completed using reference TRBV7-2 and TRBJ2-2, is GAGVSQSPSNKVTEKGKDVELRCDPISGHTALYWYRQSLGQGLEFLIYFQGNSAPDKSGLPSDRFSAERTGGSVSTLTIQRTQQEDSAVYLCASRIGHNTGELFFGEGSRLTVL.

In this sample, this clonotype turned up a few times. The V and J genes are TRBV12-3 or TRBV12-4 and TRBJ2-7, with D perhaps given as TRBD1 or TRBD2 (5 bases each). With 3 bases removed from V and 6 bases from J, the gap between germline ends came to 12 bases. This CDR3 region has 13 residues. The CDR3 reads CASSFAGTGEQYF. CDR3 bases: TGTGCCAGCAGTTTTGCAGGGACCGGCGAGCAGTACTTC.

The chain uses TRBV5-5 and TRBJ2-7; the match to TRBD1 covers 8 bases. Germline V gene sequence: CDR1 SGHKS, CDR2 YYEKEE (reference sequence). Trimming cost V 7 bases and J 4 bases; bases outside gene matches: 13. The CDR3 runs to 15 residues. The CDR3 loop is CASRETGANWYEQYF. The CDR3 DNA reads TGTGCCAGCCGCGAGACAGGGGCGAACTGGTACGAGCAGTACTTC.

This clonotype was detected a few times. V gene TRBV7-9 combines with J gene TRBJ2-1; 10 nucleotides agree with TRBD2. Germline V lookup: CDR1 SEHNR, CDR2 FQNEAQ (reference sequence). The CDR3 contains 14 residues. With V trimmed by 8 bases and J by 6 bases, 7 bases remained unmatched. The CDR3, as DNA: TGTGCCAGCGTGGGCCTAGCGGGGGCCAATGAGCAGTTCTTC. It is translated as CASVGLAGANEQFF.

This clonotype was seen only a few times. This chain joins TRBV3-1 and TRBJ2-7; D may be TRBD1 or TRBD2 (5 bases each). The CDR3 has 15 residues. Germline V gene data show CDR1 as LGHDT and CDR2 as YNNKEL (reference sequence). V was shortened by 2 bases and J by 6 bases, with 17 bases between the two germline ends. This CDR3 reads CASSQTGARGSEQYF. In nucleotides, the CDR3 is TGTGCCAGCAGCCAAACCGGGGCAAGGGGTTCCGAGCAGTACTTC.

The CDR3 loop reads CAWSRDRGADTQYF. CDR3 nucleotides: TGTGCCTGGAGTCGGGACAGGGGCGCAGATACGCAGTATTTT. The chain employs TRBV30 and TRBJ2-3, with 10 nucleotides matching TRBD1. The CDR3 runs 14 residues. J was trimmed by 4 bases and V by 2 bases; bases with no gene match: 3. Looked up from germline, CDR1 is GTSNPN and CDR2 is SVGIG (reference sequence).

This sequence joins TRBV20-1 and TRBJ2-1, with TRBD2 matching over 12 bases. J was trimmed by 8 bases and V by 3 bases; bases with no gene match: 14. In germline, CDR1 is DFQATT, CDR2 SNEGSKA (reference sequence). The CDR3 runs to 17 residues. CDR3 loop: CSASPLLLAGGRDEQFF. CDR3 sequence (DNA): TGCAGTGCTAGTCCCCTCCTACTAGCGGGGGGCCGTGATGAGCAGTTCTTC.

This clonotype was counted a few times. The CDR3: CSVLGLAGGLNIQYF. CDR3 DNA: TGCAGTGTTCTGGGACTAGCGGGAGGGCTAAACATTCAGTACTTC. This sequence joins TRBV20-1 and TRBJ2-4, with 16 bases matching TRBD2. Trimming removed 7 bases from V and 6 bases from J; junction bases left unmatched: 6. CDR1 and CDR2 (germline): DFQATT, SNEGSKA (reference sequence). The CDR3 totals 15 residues.

A few counts support this clonotype. This rearrangement joins TRBV18 to TRBJ2-2, with D uncertain. Trimming cost V 3 bases and J 2 bases, with 10 bases left between them. CDR1 is KGHSH, CDR2 LQKENI, per germline. The length of the CDR3 is 15 residues. The CDR3 sequence is CASSPRRTNTGELFF. The DNA for the CDR3 is TGTGCCAGCTCACCTCGCAGGACCAACACCGGGGAGCTGTTTTTT.

A few counts support this clonotype. The chain recombines TRBV7-2 with TRBJ2-7; D possibly matches TRBD1 or TRBD2 (5 bases each). The germline V gene has CDR1 SGHTA and CDR2 FQGNSA. Trimming pared 0 bases from V and 2 bases from J, leaving 11 bases between. CDR3 length: 15 residues. The CDR3 nucleotides read TGTGCCAGCAGCTTAGCAGGGACGCCCGCCTACGAGCAGTACTTC. Residues: CASSLAGTPAYEQYF.

This clonotype was counted only a few times. V gene TRBV5-1 combines with J gene TRBJ2-1, with D tentatively TRBD1 or TRBD2 (5 bases each). Trimming cost V 2 bases and J 9 bases, with 12 bases left between them. CDR1 and CDR2 from the germline V gene are SGHRS and YFSETQ. CDR3 size: 13 residues. In DNA, the CDR3 is TGCGCCAGCAGCTTAAATGAGGGGACTGAGCAGTTCTTC. It is translated as CASSLNEGTEQFF.

The rearrangement joins TRBV27 to TRBJ2-7; 7 bases fit TRBD2. The CDR3 has 14 amino acids. CDR1 is MNHEY, CDR2 SMNVEV, per germline (reference sequence). The V segment lost 8 bases and the J segment 0 bases; nucleotides outside the gene matches: 7. DNA of the CDR3: TGTGCCAGCCGCCCAGCGGGAAACTCCTACGAGCAGTACTTC. This gives the protein CASRPAGNSYEQYF.

In regard to this clonotype: A single base separates this from a much larger clone, so it may be a read error. J is TRBJ1-3 and V is TRBV10-3; D not resolved. CDR3 length: 14 amino acids. CDR1 and CDR2 from the germline V gene are ENHRY and SYGVKD. CDR3: CAGGGQLSGYTIYF. CDR3 nucleotides: TGTGCCGGCGGTGGGCAGCTCTCTGGATACACCATATATTTT.

This clonotype has a handful of counts. The chain carries TRBV11-1 and TRBJ2-7; the match to TRBD2 covers 13 bases. CDR1 is SGHAT, CDR2 FQDESV, per germline (reference sequence). CDR3 size: 19 residues. J lost 0 bases, V lost 2 bases, and 10 bases had no gene match. CDR3 loop: CASSLLLGLAGQSSYEQYF. The CDR3 region has the DNA TGTGCCAGCAGCTTACTCCTGGGACTAGCGGGGCAAAGCTCCTACGAGCAGTACTTC.

The V gene is TRBV7-6, the J gene TRBJ2-5; 12 nucleotides align to TRBD2. Losses at the gene ends were 3 bases for V and 4 bases for J; bases not matched to a gene: 15. Per germline, CDR1 SGHVS and CDR2 FNYEAQ. This CDR3 comprises 19 residues. CDR3 in DNA: TGTGCCAGCAGCTTTCGTGGTAGACTAGCGGGAGATAAAGGAGAGACCCAGTACTTC. It translates to CASSFRGRLAGDKGETQYF. The full variable domain, its missing parts supplied by reference TRBV7-6 and TRBJ2-5, is GAGVSQSPRYKVTKRGQDVALRCDPISGHVSLYWYRQALGQGPEFLTYFNYEAQQDKSGLPNDRFSAERPEGSISTLTIQRTEQRDSAMYRCASSFRGRLAGDKGETQYFGPGTRLLVL.

This clonotype showed up just a few times. The V call is TRBV7-9, the J call TRBJ2-3; no definite D call. CDR3 length equals 13 residues. V lost 7 bases, J lost 3 bases, and 11 bases lay in between. Germline V gives CDR1 SEHNR, CDR2 FQNEAQ (reference sequence). Here the CDR3 DNA reads TGTGCCAGCATGATGGTCGGGACAGATACGCAGTATTTT. Its translation: CASMMVGTDTQYF.